This T cell receptor beta chain was sequenced during a study of cytomegalovirus exposure and HLA in healthy donors. The overall study: The 110 or so validation repertoires used a platform that matched the one used for the approximately 670 first-cohort repertoires, as a later analysis reported.

Overall study results and limits: Using the classifier, cytomegalovirus status was reportedly diagnosed with high specificity and sensitivity. The investigators catalogued 164 TCR beta chains as cytomegalovirus-associated.

As regards this clone: Its specificity is not known.

This CDR3 region has 15 residues. Germline V gene data show CDR1 as SGHDN and CDR2 as FVKESK. J was trimmed by 5 bases and V by 1 base; bases with no gene match: 3. Profiling relied on immunoSEQ multiplex PCR, and the TCRdb table lists in-frame clones only, not all of them. The table shows about 360,000 clones, with around 86% occurring only once. Sequenced: PBMCs. This TCR derives from a woman between 18 and 29 years old in good health and CMV-seronegative. The chain has TRBV14 and TRBJ1-4, with 8 bases that match TRBD1. The CDR3 bases are TGTGCCAGCAGCCAAGCCAGGGGGCAAAATGAAAAACTGTTTTTT. It encodes CASSQARGQNEKLFF.